This T cell receptor beta chain stems from a study of blood T cell repertoires in COVID-19. About the research overall: Italy, Spain and the United States were the sources of the convalescent and acute COVID-19 samples. PBMCs, B-cell-depleted T cells, or T cells were the source of the cDNA or gDNA that made up the material.

As processed by the authors: Quantification of nucleated cells was approximated via reference gene primer amplification. The method was immunoSEQ multiplex PCR; TCRdb's version includes in-frame clones alone and lacks a portion of them. D and trimming come from the DNA, and the V and J calls and clone size come from that table. The table shows about 280,000 clones, with 88% occurring only once. This clone was counted a few times. Sequencing was carried out using peripheral blood. The sequence derives from a man between 18 and 35 years old with active or convalescent COVID-19.

This chain's CDR3 is CASSAFGTAGTEAFF. In DNA, the CDR3 is TGTGCCAGCAGCGCATTCGGGACAGCCGGCACTGAAGCTTTCTTT. The V and J genes are TRBV13 and TRBJ1-1; TRBD1 agrees at 7 bases. The CDR3 runs to 15 residues. Germline V gives CDR1 PRHDT, CDR2 FYEKMQ (reference sequence). J was trimmed by 4 bases and V by 5 bases; bases with no gene match: 10.